The 20 T cell receptor beta chains below were found in one sample sequenced in a study of cytomegalovirus exposure and HLA in healthy donors. Amplification used 60 Vbeta primers and 13 Jbeta primers. Some clones are missing from TCRdb's copy, which holds only in-frame ones; the method was immunoSEQ multiplex PCR. Among 120,000 or so clones listed, roughly two thirds were seen once. Sequencing was done on a sample of PBMCs. All receptors derive from a man aged 25 to 40 in good health and CMV-seropositive.

The J gene is TRBJ1-1, the V gene TRBV5-4, with D tentatively TRBD1 (5 bases). Germline assignment: CDR1 SGHNT and CDR2 YYREEE (reference sequence). V was clipped by 0 bases and J by 10 bases, with 13 bases between them. This CDR3 is built from 13 residues. The chain's CDR3 is CASSLVDTERAFF. Written as DNA, the CDR3 is TGTGCCAGCAGCTTGGTGGACACTGAAAGAGCTTTCTTT.

V is TRBV19 and J is TRBJ2-1, with TRBD2 matching 8 bases. Germline V lookup: CDR1 LNHDA, CDR2 SQIVND (reference sequence). The CDR3 is made up of 14 amino acids. J gave up 3 bases and V 6 bases, and 4 bases lay outside the gene matches. CDR3 bases: TGTGCCAGTAGCACAACTAGCGGCTACAATGAGCAGTTCTTC. It codes for CASSTTSGYNEQFF.

The rearrangement links TRBV6-1 to TRBJ2-5; 11 positions match TRBD1. The J call may be wrong; the DNA end is better matched by TRBJ2-7. Germline V gene sequence: CDR1 MNHNS, CDR2 SASEGT. CDR3 length: 15 residues. The CDR3 protein is CASSTWDRGIYEQYF. The CDR3 DNA sequence: TGTGCCAGCAGTACCTGGGACAGGGGGATTTACGAGCAGTACTTC.

With respect to this clone: Compared with germline, one end of the junction differs, possibly owing to a read error. This chain links TRBV7-7 with TRBJ2-5; the D gene is possibly TRBD2 (5 bases). Germline V gene sequence: CDR1 SSHAT, CDR2 FNYEAQ (reference sequence). The CDR3 is 15 amino acids. The CDR3 loop reads CASSATGTEGETQYF. CDR3 nucleotides: TGTGCTAGCAGCGCCACCGGAACTGAGGGAGAGACCCAGTACTTC.

The V and J genes are TRBV5-1 and TRBJ2-7; D ambiguous. The CDR3 has 13 residues. Trimming pared 0 bases from V and 6 bases from J, leaving 10 bases between. Germline values: CDR1 SGHRS, CDR2 YFSETQ. CDR3 sequence reads: CASSLVGGIEQYF. In nucleotides, the CDR3 is TGCGCCAGCAGCTTGGTAGGCGGAATCGAGCAGTACTTC.

The rearrangement joins TRBV10-2 to TRBJ2-3, with TRBD2 identical over 11 bases. The CDR3 runs to 15 residues. Trimming removed 4 bases from V and 3 bases from J; junction bases left unmatched: 3. The germline gives CDR1 WSHSY, CDR2 SAAADI. The CDR3 region is CASSGLAGTTDTQYF. In DNA, the CDR3 is TGCGCCAGCAGTGGACTAGCGGGAACGACAGATACGCAGTATTTT.

V usage is TRBV5-1 and J usage is TRBJ2-1; 10 bases match TRBD2. With V trimmed by 1 base and J by 8 bases, 3 bases remained unmatched. The V gene's germline CDR1 is SGHRS and CDR2 YFSETQ. CDR3 size: 14 residues. The CDR3 region is CASSLSLAGYEQFF. For the CDR3, the DNA is TGCGCCAGCAGCTTGTCACTAGCGGGATATGAGCAGTTCTTC.

This sequence joins TRBV7-9 and TRBJ2-3; the D gene is possibly TRBD2 (7 bases). The V end was cut by 8 bases, the J end by 0 bases, with 15 bases between. This CDR3 spans 15 amino acids. The germline CDR1 and CDR2 sequences are SEHNR and FQNEAQ (reference sequence). CDR3: CASSGGGISTDTQYF. CDR3 DNA: TGTGCCAGCTCGGGGGGCGGAATCAGCACAGATACGCAGTATTTT.

The chain recombines TRBV15 with TRBJ2-5, with unresolved D. The CDR3 contains 14 residues. The germline V gene encodes CDR1 LNHNV and CDR2 YYDKDF (reference sequence). Trimming removed 0 bases from V and 5 bases from J, with 10 bases in between. As DNA, the CDR3 is TGTGCCACCAGCAGAGATGTACCGGAGGAGACCCAGTACTTC. It specifies CATSRDVPEETQYF.

In its sample, this clone was seen once. V is TRBV29-1 and J is TRBJ2-7; maybe TRBD2 (5 bases). The CDR3 is 12 residues long. V lost 4 bases and J 1 base, leaving 8 bases between the germline ends. The V gene's germline CDR1 is SQVTM and CDR2 ANQGSEA. CDR3 nucleotide sequence: TGCAGCGTTGGGGAGAGGTCCTACGAGCAGTACTTC. Amino acids: CSVGERSYEQYF.

This rearrangement joins TRBV5-1 to TRBJ2-7, with TRBD2 matching over 7 bases. The CDR3 is made up of 14 amino acids. Unmatched junction bases numbered 8, after V lost 1 base and J lost 7 bases. Germline CDR1 reads SGHRS; CDR2 reads YFSETQ. Here the CDR3 DNA reads TGCGCCAGCAGCTTGACCAGCGGGATTGGAGAGCAGTACTTC. Translated: CASSLTSGIGEQYF.

The chain uses TRBV30 and TRBJ2-1; no clear D gene. The CDR3 sequence is 11 residues long. Germline values: CDR1 GTSNPN, CDR2 SVGIG (reference sequence). V lost 4 bases, J lost 7 bases, and 8 bases lay in between. The CDR3, as DNA: TGTGCCTGGACCGTTCGGAATGAGCAGTTCTTC. Translating gives CAWTVRNEQFF.

This clone was observed once. The genes are TRBV6-4 and TRBJ2-3, with a possible D match to TRBD2 (6 bases). CDR3 size: 15 residues. Germline CDR1 reads MRHNA; CDR2 reads SNTAGT. The V gene lost 2 bases and the J gene lost 5 bases, with 14 bases spanning the gap. The CDR3 nucleotides read TGTGCCAGCAGTGACAACGGGGGAGCGGAAGATACGCAGTATTTT. As protein: CASSDNGGAEDTQYF.

The chain has TRBV6-5 and TRBJ1-2; no reliable D call. The V end was cut by 8 bases, the J end by 3 bases, with 13 bases between. CDR3 length: 13 amino acids. CDR1 is MNHEY and CDR2 is SVGAGI in the germline V gene. Here the CDR3 reads CASAPEVDYGYTF. CDR3 sequence (DNA): TGTGCCAGCGCCCCTGAGGTTGACTATGGCTACACCTTC.

As DNA, the CDR3 is TGTGCCAGTAGTAGTGGGACTTTGGAGACCCAGTACTTC. Its protein is CASSSGTLETQYF. V and J are TRBV19 and TRBJ2-5; a weak D match, TRBD2 (6 bases). V was cut by 4 bases and J by 5 bases, with 11 bases left in between. The V gene's germline CDR1 is LNHDA and CDR2 SQIVND (reference sequence). This CDR3 has 13 residues.

This rearrangement joins TRBV2 to TRBJ2-1; 8 bases agree with TRBD1. CDR1 is SNHLY and CDR2 is FYNNEI in the germline V gene. V shed 9 bases and J 7 bases; nucleotides not matched to a gene: 2. This CDR3 contains 11 residues. Written as DNA, the CDR3 is TGTGCCAGGGACAGGGAAAATGAGCAGTTCTTC. Protein product: CARDRENEQFF.

The gene calls are TRBV20-1 and TRBJ2-3, with D tentatively TRBD2 (5 bases). The CDR3 is made up of 11 amino acids. V shed 1 base and J shed 10 bases, with 9 bases lying between them. CDR1 is DFQATT, CDR2 SNEGSKA, per germline (reference sequence). CDR3 nucleotides: TGCAGTGCTAGAGCGGGGTCTCCGCAGTATTTT. It codes for CSARAGSPQYF.

The genes are TRBV14 and TRBJ2-1; 9 bases align to TRBD2. The CDR3 covers 18 residues. V shed 0 bases and J 4 bases; nucleotides not matched to a gene: 10. Germline CDR1 SGHDN, CDR2 FVKESK. The chain's CDR3 is CASSQDLRGGRGYNEQFF. In DNA, the CDR3 is TGTGCCAGCAGCCAAGATCTCCGAGGCGGGAGGGGGTACAATGAGCAGTTCTTC.

The gene calls are TRBV5-4 and TRBJ2-7; 9 bases are shared with TRBD1. Per the germline V gene, CDR1 is SGHNT and CDR2 is YYREEE (reference sequence). Trimming removed 7 bases from V and 4 bases from J; junction bases left unmatched: 9. There are 14 residues in the CDR3. The CDR3, as DNA: TGTGCCAGCCACCGGGACAGGGCCTCGTACGAGCAGTACTTC. Protein product: CASHRDRASYEQYF.

The genes are TRBV11-2 and TRBJ1-1, with TRBD1 matching 7 bases. Trimming removed 4 bases from V and 1 base from J; junction bases left unmatched: 6. This CDR3 has 15 residues. Germline CDR1 SGHAT, CDR2 FQNNGV. As DNA, the CDR3 is TGTGCCAGCAGCTCGCCCGGGACAGCGAACACTGAAGCTTTCTTT. Protein: CASSSPGTANTEAFF.